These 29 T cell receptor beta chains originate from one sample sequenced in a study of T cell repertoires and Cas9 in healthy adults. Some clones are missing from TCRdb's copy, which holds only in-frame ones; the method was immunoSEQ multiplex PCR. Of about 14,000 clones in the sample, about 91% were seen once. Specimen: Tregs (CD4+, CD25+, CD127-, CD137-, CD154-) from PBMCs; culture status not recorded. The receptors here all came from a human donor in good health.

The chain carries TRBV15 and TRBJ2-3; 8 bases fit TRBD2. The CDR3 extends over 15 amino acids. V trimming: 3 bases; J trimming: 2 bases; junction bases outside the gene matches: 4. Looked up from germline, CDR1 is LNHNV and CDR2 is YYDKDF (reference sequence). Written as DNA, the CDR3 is TGTGCCACCAGCAGTCCCGGGGGGGTCACAGATACGCAGTATTTT. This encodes CATSSPGGVTDTQYF.

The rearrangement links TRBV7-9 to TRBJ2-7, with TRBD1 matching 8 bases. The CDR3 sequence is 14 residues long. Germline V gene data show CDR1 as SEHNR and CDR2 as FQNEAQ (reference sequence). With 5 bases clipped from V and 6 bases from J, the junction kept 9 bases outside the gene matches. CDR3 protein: CASSAPGTGSEQYF. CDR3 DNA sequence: TGTGCCAGCAGCGCCCCCGGGACAGGTAGCGAGCAGTACTTC.

This CDR3 reads CASSPTLTGYEQYF. In DNA, the CDR3 is TGTGCCAGCTCACCTACCTTGACAGGGTACGAGCAGTACTTC. The V gene is TRBV18, the J gene TRBJ2-7, with 7 bases matching TRBD1. The V segment lost 3 bases and the J segment 4 bases; nucleotides outside the gene matches: 6. In germline, CDR1 is KGHSH, CDR2 LQKENI. CDR3 length equals 14 residues.

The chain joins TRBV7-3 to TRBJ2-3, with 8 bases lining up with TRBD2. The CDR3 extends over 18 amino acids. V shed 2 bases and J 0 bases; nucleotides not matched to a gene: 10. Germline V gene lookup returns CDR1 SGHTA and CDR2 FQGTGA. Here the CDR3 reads CASSLGPHSGASTDTQYF. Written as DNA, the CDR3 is TGTGCCAGCAGCTTAGGTCCCCATAGCGGGGCTAGCACAGATACGCAGTATTTT.

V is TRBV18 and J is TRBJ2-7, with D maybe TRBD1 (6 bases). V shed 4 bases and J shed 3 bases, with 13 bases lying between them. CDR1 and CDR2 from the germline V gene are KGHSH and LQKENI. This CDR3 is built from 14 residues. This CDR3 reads CASSRGTSHYEQYF. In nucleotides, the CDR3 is TGTGCCAGCTCACGAGGGACATCCCACTACGAGCAGTACTTC.

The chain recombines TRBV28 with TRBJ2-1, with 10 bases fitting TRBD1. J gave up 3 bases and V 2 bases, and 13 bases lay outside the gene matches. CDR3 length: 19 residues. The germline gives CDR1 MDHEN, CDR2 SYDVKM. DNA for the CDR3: TGTGCCAGCAGTTTACCGGGACAGGGGAGCTTAGGTGGCTACAATGAGCAGTTCTTC. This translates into CASSLPGQGSLGGYNEQFF.

This CDR3 reads CASSQEHGFNEKLFF. The CDR3 coding sequence is TGTGCCAGCAGCCAAGAACACGGATTCAATGAAAAACTGTTTTTT. The chain has TRBV14 and TRBJ1-4; D is undetermined. Trimming stripped 0 bases from V and 5 bases from J, with 10 bases between. The V gene's germline CDR1 is SGHDN and CDR2 FVKESK. The CDR3 has 15 residues.

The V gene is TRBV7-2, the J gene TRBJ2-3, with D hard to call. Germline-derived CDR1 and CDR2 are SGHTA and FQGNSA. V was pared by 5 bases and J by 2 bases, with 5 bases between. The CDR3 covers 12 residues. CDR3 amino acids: CASSPDTDTQYF. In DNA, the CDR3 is TGTGCCAGCAGCCCAGACACAGATACGCAGTATTTT.

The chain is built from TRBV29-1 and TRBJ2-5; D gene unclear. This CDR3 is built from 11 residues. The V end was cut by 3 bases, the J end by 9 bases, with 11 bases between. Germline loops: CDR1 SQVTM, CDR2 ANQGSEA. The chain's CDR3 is CSVDPVGPQYF. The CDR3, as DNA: TGCAGCGTTGACCCCGTCGGGCCCCAGTACTTC.

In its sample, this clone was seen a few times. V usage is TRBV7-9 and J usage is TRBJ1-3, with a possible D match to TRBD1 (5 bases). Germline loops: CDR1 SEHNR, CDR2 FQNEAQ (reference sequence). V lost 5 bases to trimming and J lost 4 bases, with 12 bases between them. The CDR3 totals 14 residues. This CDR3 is CASSPGLSGNTIYF. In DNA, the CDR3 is TGTGCCAGCAGCCCAGGGCTTTCCGGAAACACCATATATTTT.

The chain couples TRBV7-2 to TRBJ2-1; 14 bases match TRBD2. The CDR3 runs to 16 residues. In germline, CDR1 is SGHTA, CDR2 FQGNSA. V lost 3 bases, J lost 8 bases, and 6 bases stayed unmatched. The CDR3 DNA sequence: TGTGCCAGCAGCTTCCGACTAGCGGGAGGGTCGGATGAGCAGTTCTTC. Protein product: CASSFRLAGGSDEQFF.

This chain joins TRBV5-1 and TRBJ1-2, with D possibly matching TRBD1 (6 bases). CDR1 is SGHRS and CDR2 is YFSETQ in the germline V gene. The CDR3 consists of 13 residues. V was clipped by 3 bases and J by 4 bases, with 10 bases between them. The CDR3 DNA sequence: TGCGCCAGCAGCTCCCAGGGGACCTATGGCTACACCTTC. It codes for CASSSQGTYGYTF.

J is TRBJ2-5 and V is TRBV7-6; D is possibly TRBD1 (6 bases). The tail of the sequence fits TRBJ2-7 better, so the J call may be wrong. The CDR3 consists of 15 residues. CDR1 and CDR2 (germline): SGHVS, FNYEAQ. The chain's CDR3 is CASSYRVGSSYEQYF. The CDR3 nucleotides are TGTGCCAGCAGCTACAGGGTGGGGAGCTCCTACGAGCAGTACTTC.

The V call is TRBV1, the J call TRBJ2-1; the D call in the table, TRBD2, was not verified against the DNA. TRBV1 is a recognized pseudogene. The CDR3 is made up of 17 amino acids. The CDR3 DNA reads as TGCACCAGCAGCCAAGACCTAGGACTAGCGGTCTACAATGAGCAGTTCTTC. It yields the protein CTSSQDLGLAVYNEQFF.

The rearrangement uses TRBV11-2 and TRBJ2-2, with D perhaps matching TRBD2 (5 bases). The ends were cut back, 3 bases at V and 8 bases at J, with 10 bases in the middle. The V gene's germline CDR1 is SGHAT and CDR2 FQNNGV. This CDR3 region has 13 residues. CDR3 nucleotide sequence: TGTGCCAGCAGCTTTGCGGGTACTGGGGAGCTGTTTTTT. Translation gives CASSFAGTGELFF.

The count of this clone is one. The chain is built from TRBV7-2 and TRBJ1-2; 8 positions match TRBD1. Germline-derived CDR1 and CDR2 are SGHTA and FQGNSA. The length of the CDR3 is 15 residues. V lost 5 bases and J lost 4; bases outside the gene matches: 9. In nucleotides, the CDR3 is TGTGCCAGCAGCCGGGGAGGACAGGGTATCTATGGCTACACCTTC. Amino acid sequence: CASSRGGQGIYGYTF.

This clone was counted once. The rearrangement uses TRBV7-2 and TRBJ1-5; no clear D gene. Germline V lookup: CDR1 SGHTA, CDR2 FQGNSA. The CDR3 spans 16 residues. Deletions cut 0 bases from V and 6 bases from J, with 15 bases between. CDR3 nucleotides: TGTGCCAGCAGCTTAGCTTCTGTCATATTAGGTCAGCCCCAGCATTTT. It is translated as CASSLASVILGQPQHF.

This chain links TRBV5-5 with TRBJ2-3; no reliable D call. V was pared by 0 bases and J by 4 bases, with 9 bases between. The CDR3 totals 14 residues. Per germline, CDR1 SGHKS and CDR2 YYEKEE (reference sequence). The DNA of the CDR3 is TGTGCCAGCAGCTTGGACGTCCCCGCAGATACGCAGTATTTT. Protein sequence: CASSLDVPADTQYF.

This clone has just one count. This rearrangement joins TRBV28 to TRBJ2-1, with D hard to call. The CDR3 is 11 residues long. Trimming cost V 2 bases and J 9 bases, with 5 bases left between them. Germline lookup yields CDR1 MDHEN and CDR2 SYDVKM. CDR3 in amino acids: CASSLGGEQFF. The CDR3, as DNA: TGTGCCAGCAGTTTAGGTGGTGAGCAGTTCTTC.

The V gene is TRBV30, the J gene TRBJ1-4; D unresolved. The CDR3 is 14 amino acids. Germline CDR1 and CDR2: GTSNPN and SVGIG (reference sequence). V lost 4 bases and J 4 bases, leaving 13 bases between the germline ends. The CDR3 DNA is TGTGCCTGGACGAGTCCGGAAATTAATGAAAAACTGTTTTTT. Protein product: CAWTSPEINEKLFF.

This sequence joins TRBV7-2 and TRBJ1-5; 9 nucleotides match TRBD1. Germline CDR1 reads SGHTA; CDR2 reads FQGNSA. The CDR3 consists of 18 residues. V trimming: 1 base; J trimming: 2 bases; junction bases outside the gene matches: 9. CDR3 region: CASSLGRLRQGGNQPQHF. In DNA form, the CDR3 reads TGTGCCAGCAGCTTAGGTCGCCTTCGACAGGGGGGCAATCAGCCCCAGCATTTT. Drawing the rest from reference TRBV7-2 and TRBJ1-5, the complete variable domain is GAGVSQSPSNKVTEKGKDVELRCDPISGHTALYWYRQSLGQGLEFLIYFQGNSAPDKSGLPSDRFSAERTGGSVSTLTIQRTQQEDSAVYLCASSLGRLRQGGNQPQHFGDGTRLSIL.

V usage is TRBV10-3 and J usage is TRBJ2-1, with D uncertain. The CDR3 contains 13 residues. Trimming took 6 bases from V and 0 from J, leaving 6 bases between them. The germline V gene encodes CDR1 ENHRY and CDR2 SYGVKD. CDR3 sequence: CAIRGSSYNEQFF. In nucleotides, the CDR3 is TGTGCCATCAGGGGAAGCTCCTACAATGAGCAGTTCTTC.

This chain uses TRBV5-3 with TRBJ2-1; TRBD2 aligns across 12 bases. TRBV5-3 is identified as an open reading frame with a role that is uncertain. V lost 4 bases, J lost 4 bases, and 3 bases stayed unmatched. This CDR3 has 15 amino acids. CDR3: CARSTSGGKYNEQFF. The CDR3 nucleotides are TGTGCCAGAAGCACTAGCGGGGGGAAGTACAATGAGCAGTTCTTC.

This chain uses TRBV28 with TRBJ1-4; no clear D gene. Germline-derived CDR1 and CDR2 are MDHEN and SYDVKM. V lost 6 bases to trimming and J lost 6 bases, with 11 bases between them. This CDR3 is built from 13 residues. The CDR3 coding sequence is TGTGCCAGCAGGGGCACCAATCATGAAAAACTGTTTTTT. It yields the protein CASRGTNHEKLFF.

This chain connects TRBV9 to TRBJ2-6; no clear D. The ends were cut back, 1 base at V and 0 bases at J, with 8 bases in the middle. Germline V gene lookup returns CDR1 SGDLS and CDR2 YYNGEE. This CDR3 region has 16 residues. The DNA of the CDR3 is TGTGCCAGCAGCGTACCTAGTGGCTCTGGGGCCAACGTCCTGACTTTC. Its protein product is CASSVPSGSGANVLTF. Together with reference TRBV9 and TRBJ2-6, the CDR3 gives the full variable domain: DSGVTQTPKHLITATGQRVTLRCSPRSGDLSVYWYQQSLDQGLQFLIQYYNGEERAKGNILERFSAQQFPDLHSELNLSSLELGDSALYFCASSVPSGSGANVLTFGAGSRLTVL.

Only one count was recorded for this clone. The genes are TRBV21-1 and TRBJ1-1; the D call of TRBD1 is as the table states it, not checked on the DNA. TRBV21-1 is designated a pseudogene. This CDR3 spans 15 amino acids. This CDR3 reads CASSKPQGGDTEAFF. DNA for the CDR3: TGTGCCAGCAGCAAACCCCAGGGGGGAGACACTGAAGCTTTCTTT.

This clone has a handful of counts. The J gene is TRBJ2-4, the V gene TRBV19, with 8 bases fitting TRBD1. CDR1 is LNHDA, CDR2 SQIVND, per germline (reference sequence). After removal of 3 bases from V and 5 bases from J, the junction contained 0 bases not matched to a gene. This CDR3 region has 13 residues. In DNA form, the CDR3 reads TGTGCCAGTAGTATGGGACAGGAAAACATTCAGTACTTC. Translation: CASSMGQENIQYF. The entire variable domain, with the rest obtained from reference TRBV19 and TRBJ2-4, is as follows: DGGITQSPKYLFRKEGQNVTLSCEQNLNHDAMYWYRQDPGQGLRLIYYSQIVNDFQKGDIAEGYSVSREKKESFPLTVTSAQKNPTAFYLCASSMGQENIQYFGAGTRLSVL.

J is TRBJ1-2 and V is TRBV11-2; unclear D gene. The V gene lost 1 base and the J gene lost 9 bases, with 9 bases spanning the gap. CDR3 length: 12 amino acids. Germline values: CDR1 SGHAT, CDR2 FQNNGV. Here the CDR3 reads CASSLGQRSYTF. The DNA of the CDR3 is TGTGCCAGCAGCTTAGGTCAGAGGAGCTACACCTTC.

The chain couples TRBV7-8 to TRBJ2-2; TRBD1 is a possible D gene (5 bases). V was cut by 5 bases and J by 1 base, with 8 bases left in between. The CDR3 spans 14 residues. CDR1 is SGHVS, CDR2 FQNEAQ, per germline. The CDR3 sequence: CASSQTGNTGELFF. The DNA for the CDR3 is TGTGCCAGCAGCCAAACAGGGAACACCGGGGAGCTGTTTTTT.